The T cell receptor beta chain under discussion was sequenced for a study of PD-1 blockade in classical Hodgkin lymphoma. General study findings and limits: Baseline diversity in complete responders resembled that of newly diagnosed patients. Repertoire difference causes, possibly disease activity or prior therapy, remain undefined. Individuals initiating nivolumab under 1 year after ASCT were excluded.

This clone appeared once. Its antigen is not identified. Generated by immunoSEQ multiplex PCR, the TCRdb table keeps only in-frame clones and is missing some. The sample includes 50,000 or so clones, 73% seen only once; the top ten take roughly 16%. All the patients suffered relapse after autologous stem cell transplantation, and brentuximab vedotin exposure differed. Trimming cost V 0 bases and J 6 bases; bases outside gene matches: 3. Germline V lookup: CDR1 SGHKS, CDR2 YYEKEE (reference sequence). The length of the CDR3 is 14 residues. Sample: peripheral blood mononuclear cells (PBMCs), taken before the second cycle of nivolumab. This receptor was obtained from a human donor with classical Hodgkin lymphoma. The chain links TRBV5-5 to TRBJ2-7; 10 bases map to TRBD2. The DNA of the CDR3 is TGTGCCAGCAGCTTGGTAGTAGCGGGAGGCGAGCAGTACTTC. Encoded protein: CASSLVVAGGEQYF.